This T cell receptor beta chain was identified during a study of shared clonotypes between healthy human individuals. Per the original data handling: Owing to the provision of junction-only sequences devoid of quality scores by immunoSEQ, filtering differed. TCRdb's table, derived via immunoSEQ multiplex PCR, lists solely in-frame clones and lacks some. The D gene and trimming were derived from the DNA, and the V and J assignments and clone size from that table. The sample lists under 850,000 clones, over 55% occurring once. The CDR3 is made up of 13 amino acids. V lost 5 bases and J lost 6; bases outside the gene matches: 7. Germline loops: CDR1 LNHDA, CDR2 SQIVND (reference sequence).

The material sequenced was memory CD4+ T cells sorted from blood. As to subset: CD45RA-negative fraction. The source of this sequence is a woman in her 30s in good health. V and J are TRBV19 and TRBJ2-7; 7 bases align to TRBD2. CDR3: CASSFQTGGEQYF. In nucleotides, the CDR3 is TGTGCCAGTAGTTTCCAAACGGGGGGCGAGCAGTACTTC.